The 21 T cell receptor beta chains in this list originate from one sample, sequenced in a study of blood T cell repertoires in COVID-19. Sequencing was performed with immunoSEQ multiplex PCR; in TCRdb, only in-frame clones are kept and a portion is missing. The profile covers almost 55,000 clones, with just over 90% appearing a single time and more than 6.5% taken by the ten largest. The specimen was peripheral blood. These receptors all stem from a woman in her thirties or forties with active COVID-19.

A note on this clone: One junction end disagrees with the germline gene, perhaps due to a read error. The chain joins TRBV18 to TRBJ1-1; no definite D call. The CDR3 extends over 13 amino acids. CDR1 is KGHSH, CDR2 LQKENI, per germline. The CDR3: CATSHGENTEAFF. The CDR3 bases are TGTGCCACCTCACACGGTGAGAACACTGAAGCTTTCTTT.

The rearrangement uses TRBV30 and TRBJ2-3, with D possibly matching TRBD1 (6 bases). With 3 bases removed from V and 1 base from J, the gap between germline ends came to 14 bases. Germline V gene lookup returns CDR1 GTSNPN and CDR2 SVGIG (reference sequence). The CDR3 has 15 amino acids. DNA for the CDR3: TGTGCCTGGAGAAAAGACAGGAGAGGCACAGATACGCAGTATTTT. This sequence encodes CAWRKDRRGTDTQYF.

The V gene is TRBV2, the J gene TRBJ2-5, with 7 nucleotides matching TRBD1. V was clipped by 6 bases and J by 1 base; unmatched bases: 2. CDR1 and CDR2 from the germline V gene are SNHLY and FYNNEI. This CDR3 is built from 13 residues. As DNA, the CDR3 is TGTGCCAGCAGAAGGGACAGCCAAGAGACCCAGTACTTC. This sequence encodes CASRRDSQETQYF.

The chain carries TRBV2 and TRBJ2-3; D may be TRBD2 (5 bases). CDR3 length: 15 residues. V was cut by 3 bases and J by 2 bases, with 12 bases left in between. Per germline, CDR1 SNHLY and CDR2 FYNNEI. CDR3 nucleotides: TGTGCCAGCAGTGATCCGGGCGGGTTCACAGATACGCAGTATTTT. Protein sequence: CASSDPGGFTDTQYF.

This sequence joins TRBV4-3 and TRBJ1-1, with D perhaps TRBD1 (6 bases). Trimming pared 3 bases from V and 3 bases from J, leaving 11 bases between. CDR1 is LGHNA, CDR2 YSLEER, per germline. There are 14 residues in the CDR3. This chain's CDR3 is CASSQGAVDTEAFF. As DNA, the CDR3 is TGCGCCAGCAGCCAGGGGGCAGTGGACACTGAAGCTTTCTTT.

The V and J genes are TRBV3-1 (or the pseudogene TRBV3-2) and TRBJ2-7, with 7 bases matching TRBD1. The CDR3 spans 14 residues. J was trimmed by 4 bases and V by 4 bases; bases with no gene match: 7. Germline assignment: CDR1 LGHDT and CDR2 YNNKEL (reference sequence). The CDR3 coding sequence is TGTGCCAGCAGCCGCCAGACAGGGTCGTACGAGCAGTACTTC. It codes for CASSRQTGSYEQYF.

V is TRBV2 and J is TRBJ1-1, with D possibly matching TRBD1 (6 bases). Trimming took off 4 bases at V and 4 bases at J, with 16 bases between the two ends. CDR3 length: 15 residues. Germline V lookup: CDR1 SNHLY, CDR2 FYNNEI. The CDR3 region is CASSVLTLRGTEAFF. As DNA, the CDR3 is TGTGCCAGCAGTGTTCTAACTCTCAGGGGCACTGAAGCTTTCTTT.

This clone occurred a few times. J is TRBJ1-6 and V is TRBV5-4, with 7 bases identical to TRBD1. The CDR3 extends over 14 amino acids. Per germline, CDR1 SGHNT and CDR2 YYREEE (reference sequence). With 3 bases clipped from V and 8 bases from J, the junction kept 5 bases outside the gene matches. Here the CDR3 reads CASSSQGVDSPLHF. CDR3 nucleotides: TGTGCCAGCAGCTCCCAGGGGGTTGATTCACCCCTCCACTTT.

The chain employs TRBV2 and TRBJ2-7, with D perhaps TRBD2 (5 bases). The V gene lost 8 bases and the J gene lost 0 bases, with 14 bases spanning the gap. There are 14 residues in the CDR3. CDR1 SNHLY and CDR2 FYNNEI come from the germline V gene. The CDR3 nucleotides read TGTGCCAGCGGCGTTACCCGGGGCTCCTACGAGCAGTACTTC. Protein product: CASGVTRGSYEQYF.

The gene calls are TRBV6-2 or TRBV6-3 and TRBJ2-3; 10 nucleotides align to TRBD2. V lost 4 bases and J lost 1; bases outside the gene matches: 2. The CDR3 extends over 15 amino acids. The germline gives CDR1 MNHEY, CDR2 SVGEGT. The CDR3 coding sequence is TGTGCCAGCAGTTTCCTAGCGGGGGGCACAGATACGCAGTATTTT. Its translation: CASSFLAGGTDTQYF.

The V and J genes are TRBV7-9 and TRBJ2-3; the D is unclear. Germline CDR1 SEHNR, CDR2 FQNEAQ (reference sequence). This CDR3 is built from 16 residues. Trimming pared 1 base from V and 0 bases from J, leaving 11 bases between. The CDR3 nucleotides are TGTGCCAGCAGCTTAGTTGAAACACGAAGCACAGATACGCAGTATTTT. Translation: CASSLVETRSTDTQYF.

CDR3: CASSYLGTGRRDTQYF. The DNA of the CDR3 is TGTGCCAGCAGCTACCTTGGGACAGGGAGGAGGGATACGCAGTATTTT. This rearrangement joins TRBV5-6 to TRBJ2-3; TRBD1 agrees at 9 bases. The length of the CDR3 is 16 residues. The J segment lost 6 bases and the V segment lost 3 bases, leaving 11 bases of the junction unmatched. Germline V CDR1 and CDR2: SGHDT, YYEEEE. Looking up the rest from reference TRBV5-6 and TRBJ2-3 gives the full variable domain: DAGVTQSPTHLIKTRGQQVTLRCSPKSGHDTVSWYQQALGQGPQFIFQYYEEEERQRGNFPDRFSGHQFPNYSSELNVNALLLGDSALYLCASSYLGTGRRDTQYFGPGTRLTVL.

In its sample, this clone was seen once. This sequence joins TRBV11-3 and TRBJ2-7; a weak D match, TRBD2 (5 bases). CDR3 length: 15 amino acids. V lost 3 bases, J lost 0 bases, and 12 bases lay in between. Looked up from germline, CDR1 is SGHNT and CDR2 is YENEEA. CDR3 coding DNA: TGTGCCAGCAGCTTTGAGGGTCAAAGCTCCTACGAGCAGTACTTC. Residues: CASSFEGQSSYEQYF.

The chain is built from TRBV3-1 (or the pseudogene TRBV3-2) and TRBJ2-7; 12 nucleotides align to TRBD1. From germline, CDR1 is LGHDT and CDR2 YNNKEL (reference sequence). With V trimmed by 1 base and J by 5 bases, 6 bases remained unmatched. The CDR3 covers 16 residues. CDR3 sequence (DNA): TGTGCCAGCAGCCAAGTGTCCGGGACAGGGGGCCACGAGCAGTACTTC. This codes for CASSQVSGTGGHEQYF.

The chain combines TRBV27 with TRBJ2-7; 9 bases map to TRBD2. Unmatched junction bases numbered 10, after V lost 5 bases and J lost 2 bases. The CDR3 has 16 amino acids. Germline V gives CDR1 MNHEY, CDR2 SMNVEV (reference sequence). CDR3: CASSRIVSGGTYEQYF. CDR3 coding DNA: TGTGCCAGCAGTCGGATCGTCAGCGGGGGGACCTACGAGCAGTACTTC.

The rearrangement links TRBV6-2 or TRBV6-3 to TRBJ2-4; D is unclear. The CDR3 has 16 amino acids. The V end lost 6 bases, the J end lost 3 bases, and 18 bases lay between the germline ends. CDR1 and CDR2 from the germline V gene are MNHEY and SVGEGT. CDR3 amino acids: CASSPRERIGKNIQYF. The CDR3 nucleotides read TGTGCCAGCAGCCCTAGAGAGCGAATTGGCAAAAACATTCAGTACTTC.

CDR3 in DNA: TGTGCCAGCAGATTACAGGGGTTTTCTGGAAACACCATATATTTT. As protein: CASRLQGFSGNTIYF. The chain combines TRBV2 with TRBJ1-3, with TRBD1 matching over 7 bases. V gave up 6 bases and J gave up 1 base; unmatched junction bases: 6. Looked up from germline, CDR1 is SNHLY and CDR2 is FYNNEI. There are 15 residues in the CDR3.

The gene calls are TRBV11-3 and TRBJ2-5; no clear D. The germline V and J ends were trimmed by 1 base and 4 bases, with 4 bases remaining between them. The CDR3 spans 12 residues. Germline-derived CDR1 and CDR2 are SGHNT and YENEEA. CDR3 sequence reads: CASSLVLETQYF. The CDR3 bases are TGTGCCAGCAGCTTAGTCTTAGAGACCCAGTACTTC.

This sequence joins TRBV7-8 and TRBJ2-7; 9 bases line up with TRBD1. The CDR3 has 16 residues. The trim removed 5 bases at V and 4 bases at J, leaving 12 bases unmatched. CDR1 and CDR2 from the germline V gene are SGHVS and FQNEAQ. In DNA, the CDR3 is TGTGCCAGCAGCCCCCGACAGGGGGTAATATTATACGAGCAGTACTTC. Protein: CASSPRQGVILYEQYF.

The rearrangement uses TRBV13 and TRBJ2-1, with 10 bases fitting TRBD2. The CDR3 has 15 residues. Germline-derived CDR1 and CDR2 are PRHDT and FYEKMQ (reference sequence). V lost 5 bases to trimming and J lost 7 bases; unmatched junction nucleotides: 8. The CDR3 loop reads CASSRASGGGNEQFF. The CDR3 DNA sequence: TGTGCCAGCAGCCGAGCTAGCGGGGGTGGGAATGAGCAGTTCTTC. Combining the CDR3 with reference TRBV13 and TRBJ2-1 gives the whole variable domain AAGVIQSPRHLIKEKRETATLKCYPIPRHDTVYWYQQGPGQDPQFLISFYEKMQSDKGSIPDRFSAQQFSDYHSELNMSSLELGDSALYFCASSRASGGGNEQFFGPGTRLTVL.

CDR3: CASSLVQDEQFF. The CDR3 DNA reads TGTGCCAGCAGCTTAGTTCAGGATGAGCAGTTCTTC. The V call is TRBV7-9, the J call TRBJ2-1; no definite D call. This CDR3 spans 12 amino acids. Germline assignment: CDR1 SEHNR and CDR2 FQNEAQ (reference sequence). V was clipped by 1 base and J by 8 bases, with 6 bases between them.